This T cell receptor (beta chain) is drawn from a study of T-cell memory formation after mild COVID-19. CDR1 DFQATT and CDR2 SNEGSKA come from the germline V gene (reference sequence). The trim removed 3 bases at V and 0 bases at J, leaving 14 bases unmatched. This CDR3 comprises 19 residues. Note on this clonotype: Antigen specificity is unknown.

TCRdb processed the 5' RACE reads anew with MiXCR; each CDR3 protein has one entry. The sample consists of about 620,000 distinct CDR3 sequences, roughly 18% of them appearing once. Study-level findings and limits: Prior to infection, memory already included some responding clones, suggesting cross-reactive memory joined. CM and EM subsets held most contracting CD4+ clones; EMRA held CD8+ ones.

The genes are TRBV20-1 and TRBJ2-1, with 10 bases aligning to TRBD2. The receptor was isolated from an adult woman who had mild COVID-19 (a few samples of this study predate the infection). Cell type and time point are not known. Sequencing used PBMCs or a T cell subset sorted from them (not recorded which). CDR3 in DNA: TGCAGTGCTAGGGCGGCTAGCGGGAGACTTACGGACTCCTACAATGAGCAGTTCTTC. Translating it yields CSARAASGRLTDSYNEQFF.